This is a list of T cell receptor beta chains from one sample in a study of T cell repertoires in cytomegalovirus infection. TCRdb re-analysed the reads in MiXCR, keeping a single row per CDR3 protein. The data show approximately 120,000 distinct CDR3 sequences, approximately 30% seen once. These TCRs are of unknown antigen specificity. The source was CD8+ T cells from cultured PBMCs, collected from culture after CMV antigen stimulation. The receptor set was obtained from a human donor in good health (CMV status not recorded). Some clones in this sample may be carry-over from other donors' samples. CDR3s leave out the opening cysteine and the closing phenylalanine or tryptophan. The order of the fields is clone size, V gene, J gene, CDR3 protein. Some rows mark clone size as missing; the rest say once, few, many or name a class of expanded clone.

-	TRBV19	TRBJ1-6	ASSTYNSPLH
-	TRBV2	TRBJ1-2	ASSGDYGYT
-	TRBV7-2	TRBJ2-7	ASSREGTTYEQY
few	TRBV5-6	TRBJ1-1	ASSYGSTEAF
-	TRBV7-8	TRBJ1-2	ASSPGTGGLLGYT
many	TRBV7-3	TRBJ2-5	ASSLNGGAYQETQY
few	TRBV6-6	TRBJ1-2	ASINTGEVVGYT
few	TRBV7-6	TRBJ2-3	ASSSTAGQLVDTQY
-	TRBV7-2	TRBJ1-2	ASSLVSGDHNYGYT
many	TRBV7-6	TRBJ2-5	ASSSEGLAGVETQY
-	TRBV6-1	TRBJ2-7	ASSEGGGGFSYEQY
-	TRBV19	TRBJ1-5	ASTYGNQPQH
-	TRBV6-6	TRBJ1-1	ASSYNAGATPNTEAF
-	TRBV20-1	TRBJ2-1	SARDTLAGFYNEQF
many	TRBV7-9	TRBJ2-1	ASSTREGISYNEQF
-	TRBV7-1	TRBJ1-1	ASSSGTGLGTEAF
-	TRBV2	TRBJ1-1	ANQETGGQGSPEAF
many	TRBV6-2/TRBV6-3	TRBJ2-7	ASSYFQGASYEQY
-	TRBV12-3/TRBV12-4	TRBJ1-5	ASSWVGANQPQH
-	TRBV6-8	TRBJ1-2	ASTPRREANYGYT
-	TRBV3-1	TRBJ1-6	ASSQARSENSPLH
-	TRBV6-2/TRBV6-3	TRBJ2-1	ASSRSRAMDEQF
-	TRBV14	TRBJ2-3	ASSQGGREGSTDTQY
-	TRBV4-1	TRBJ2-7	ASSQDPSRTGYEQY
-	TRBV27	TRBJ2-1	ASSPPTSAPF
-	TRBV7-2	TRBJ2-7	ASSAWLGYEQY
-	TRBV6-5	TRBJ1-1	ASSYSYGYVEAF
few	TRBV7-8	TRBJ1-1	ASSSKVAGLNTEAF
-	TRBV6-2/TRBV6-3	TRBJ1-1	ASSYPGWGTEAF
-	TRBV7-2	TRBJ2-5	ASSLAYQETQY
-	TRBV5-1	TRBJ2-3	ASSALSARTDTQY
many	TRBV7-8	TRBJ2-2	ASSLASTWLQTGELF
-	TRBV2	TRBJ2-3	ASRGLAGGDTQY
once	TRBV14	TRBJ2-7	ASSPGAGSYEQY
-	TRBV6-2/TRBV6-3	TRBJ2-7	ASTVTSGATYEQY
-	TRBV6-2/TRBV6-3	TRBJ2-1	ASSYTGTGISEQF
few	TRBV4-1	TRBJ2-1	ASSQDGSGLSYNEQF
few	TRBV7-9	TRBJ1-3	ASSFGVNTIY
-	TRBV28	TRBJ1-2	ASSLKGGRGLNYGYT
few	TRBV29-1	TRBJ2-3	SVAGTGVGDTQY
many	TRBV7-2	TRBJ2-7	ASSLEDLKGASSYEQY
-	TRBV12-3/TRBV12-4	TRBJ1-2	ASRSTGRDYGYT
few	TRBV12-3/TRBV12-4	TRBJ2-7	ASSLGLTYEQY
-	TRBV4-2	TRBJ2-5	ASSQAGTSGGAETQY
many	TRBV28	TRBJ2-4	ASSLRVAKNIQY
few	TRBV7-6	TRBJ1-6	ASSLNPLLASSYNSPLH
-	TRBV5-1	TRBJ2-1	ASSILQGGFSNEQF
-	TRBV20-1	TRBJ1-1	SARDNRWNTEAF
few	TRBV5-4	TRBJ1-1	ASSPDTMNTEAF
many	TRBV28	TRBJ1-1	ASSLLQERARNTEAF
few	TRBV27	TRBJ1-2	ASRTPGQGASGYT
few	TRBV12-3/TRBV12-4	TRBJ2-1	ASSFWGGSYNEQF